The source of this TCR beta chain is a study of patients and donors after allogeneic stem cell transplantation. TCRdb fed the RT-PCR reads into MiXCR, producing one record per CDR3 protein. The sample shows hundreds of thousands of distinct CDR3 sequences, 16% of them seen only once. Sequenced sample: blood, either unsorted or a sorted T cell fraction (not recorded which). This receptor was obtained from a human donor who was either an allogeneic HSCT recipient or a stem cell or donor lymphocyte infusion donor (not recorded which). It is not recorded whose cells these are; they may come from a transplant donor.

The CDR3, as DNA: TGTGCCAGCAGCTTGACAGGAGGCATAGAGACCCAGTACTTC. It yields the protein CASSLTGGIETQYF. The rearrangement joins TRBV12-3 or TRBV12-4 to TRBJ2-5, with D perhaps matching TRBD1 (6 bases). This CDR3 is built from 14 residues. Between the trimmed V and J ends, which lost 6 bases and 4 bases, there was a span of 15 bases.